The rows below give T cell receptor beta chains drawn from one sample of a study of blood T cell repertoires in COVID-19. Data came from immunoSEQ multiplex PCR; TCRdb stores just in-frame clones and leaves some out. The profile covers about 100,000 clones, with roughly nine tenths appearing a single time and 17% taken by the ten largest. The sequencing input was peripheral blood. The receptors come from a man aged 45-60 years with acute or convalescent COVID-19. CDR3s include the opening cysteine and the closing phenylalanine or tryptophan. Fields, in order: clone size, D gene, J gene, V gene, CDR3 protein, CDR3 DNA. The D gene is left open where the match is weak. Some rows mark clone size as missing; the rest say once, few, many or name a class of expanded clone.

>NA|TRBD1|TRBJ1-1|TRBV5-4
CASSPRTGDGTEAFF
TGTGCCAGCAGCCCTCGTACAGGGGATGGCACTGAAGCTTTCTTT
>once|TRBD2|TRBJ2-7|TRBV3-1/TRBV3-2
CASSQAGGIYEQYF
TGTGCCAGCAGCCAGGCGGGGGGGATCTACGAGCAGTACTTC
>few|NA|TRBJ1-2|TRBV4-1
CASSQESQGNYGYTF
TGCGCCAGCAGCCAAGAAAGTCAGGGAAACTATGGCTACACCTTC
>NA|NA|TRBJ2-7|TRBV28
CASSSGPYEQYF
TGTGCCAGCAGTTCGGGTCCCTACGAGCAGTACTTC
>NA|TRBD1|TRBJ1-2|TRBV6-5
CASSIRDRGYGYTF
TGTGCCAGCAGTATCCGGGACAGAGGATATGGCTACACCTTC
>NA|NA|TRBJ2-7|TRBV6-5
CASSPAVSSYEQYF
TGTGCCAGCAGTCCCGCGGTGAGCTCCTACGAGCAGTACTTC
>NA|NA|TRBJ1-6|TRBV30
CAWKSSYNSPLHF
TGTGCCTGGAAGAGCTCCTATAATTCACCCCTCCACTTT
>NA|TRBD1|TRBJ1-3|TRBV6-5
CASRGDRGAGNTIYF
TGTGCCAGCAGGGGGGACAGGGGGGCTGGAAACACCATATATTTT
>NA|TRBD2|TRBJ2-7|TRBV19
CASSMLLAGEQYF
TGTGCCAGTAGTATGTTACTAGCGGGCGAGCAGTACTTC
>NA|NA|TRBJ1-6|TRBV6-2/TRBV6-3
CASSWKNPAFPQGGNSPLHF
TGTGCCAGCAGTTGGAAGAACCCCGCGTTCCCGCAGGGTGGAAATTCACCCCTCCACTTT
>NA|NA|TRBJ1-1|TRBV30
CAWSVRSWQNTEAFF
TGTGCCTGGAGTGTACGAAGTTGGCAGAACACTGAAGCTTTCTTT
>NA|NA|TRBJ2-7|TRBV6-1
CASSESSERFRQYF
TGTGCCAGCAGTGAGAGTAGCGAGCGTTTTCGGCAGTACTTC
>NA|NA|TRBJ1-2|TRBV6-1
CASSEAPGEAYGYTF
TGTGCCAGCAGTGAAGCGCCTGGGGAGGCCTATGGCTACACCTTC
>few|TRBD2|TRBJ2-1|TRBV3-1/TRBV3-2
CASSQLPGLEYNEQFF
TGTGCCAGCAGCCAACTCCCGGGACTAGAGTACAATGAGCAGTTCTTC
>NA|TRBD1|TRBJ1-1|TRBV9
CASSPRQGGNTEAFF
TGTGCCAGCAGCCCACGACAGGGGGGGAACACTGAAGCTTTCTTT
>NA|NA|TRBJ2-7|TRBV19
CASSTGSYEQYF
TGTGCCAGTAGTACGGGGAGTTACGAGCAGTACTTC
>NA|NA|TRBJ1-1|TRBV3-1/TRBV3-2
CASSQDQTEAFF
TGTGCCAGCAGCCAAGACCAAACTGAAGCTTTCTTT
>NA|NA|TRBJ2-7|TRBV7-9
CASSFTSGEQYF
TGTGCCAGCAGCTTTACGAGTGGCGAGCAGTACTTC
>NA|NA|TRBJ1-6|TRBV2
CASGQQGEISPLHF
TGTGCCAGCGGTCAACAGGGAGAGATTTCACCCCTCCACTTT
>NA|NA|TRBJ1-4|TRBV28
CASSLYRQVRGEKLFF
TGTGCCAGCAGTTTATACAGACAGGTGCGAGGTGAAAAACTGTTTTTT
>NA|NA|TRBJ2-7|TRBV10-3
CAISDRQSYEQYF
TGTGCCATCAGTGATAGACAGTCCTACGAGCAGTACTTC
>NA|TRBD1|TRBJ2-5|TRBV27
CASSQNRGRWETQYF
TGTGCCAGCAGTCAAAACAGGGGGCGCTGGGAGACCCAGTACTTC
>NA|NA|TRBJ2-1|TRBV7-9
CASSFQSQTGKPEQFF
TGTGCCAGCAGCTTTCAAAGTCAAACAGGGAAGCCTGAGCAGTTCTTC
>NA|NA|TRBJ1-1|TRBV28
CASSLRTEAFF
TGTGCCAGCAGTTTACGGACTGAAGCTTTCTTT
>NA|TRBD1|TRBJ2-3|TRBV5-6
CASSGGTGSTDTQYF
TGTGCCAGCAGCGGGGGGACAGGTAGCACAGATACGCAGTATTTT
>NA|TRBD2|TRBJ2-5|TRBV7-9
CASSLVQAGPQETQYF
TGTGCCAGCAGCTTAGTGCAAGCGGGGCCCCAAGAGACCCAGTACTTC
>NA|NA|TRBJ1-5|TRBV27
CASSFGQPSNQPQHF
TGTGCCAGCAGTTTCGGACAGCCTAGCAATCAGCCCCAGCATTTT
>NA|NA|TRBJ1-4|TRBV6-2/TRBV6-3
CASSYPPLGGMVEKLFF
TGTGCCAGCAGTTACCCCCCCTTGGGAGGGATGGTAGAAAAACTGTTTTTT
>NA|TRBD1|TRBJ1-2|TRBV11-3
CASSFRDSSTGYTF
TGTGCCAGCAGCTTCAGGGACAGCTCTACTGGCTACACCTTC
>NA|NA|TRBJ2-3|TRBV7-9
CASSRLRVSTDTQYF
TGTGCCAGCAGTCGGCTTCGGGTTAGCACAGATACGCAGTATTTT
>NA|NA|TRBJ1-1|TRBV28
CASVGTPRNTEAFF
TGTGCCAGCGTTGGGACACCGAGGAACACTGAAGCTTTCTTT
>NA|NA|TRBJ1-1|TRBV4-3
CASSQDTDLPEEKAFF
TGCGCCAGCAGCCAAGATACCGACTTACCCGAAGAGAAAGCTTTCTTT
>NA|TRBD2|TRBJ2-1|TRBV11-1
CASSQLAGGVYNEQFF
TGTGCCAGCAGCCAACTAGCGGGGGGTGTCTACAATGAGCAGTTCTTC
>NA|TRBD1|TRBJ1-2|TRBV3-1/TRBV3-2
CASSQDRGQGGYTF
TGTGCCAGCAGCCAAGATAGGGGGCAGGGTGGCTACACCTTC
>NA|TRBD2|TRBJ2-4|TRBV6-5
CASSYSAGGIQYF
TGTGCCAGCAGTTACTCGGCCGGGGGGATTCAGTACTTC
>NA|TRBD2|TRBJ2-2|TRBV7-3
CASSLTERRRGRNTGELFF
TGTGCCAGCAGCTTAACGGAGCGGAGGCGGGGGAGGAACACCGGGGAGCTGTTTTTT
>once|NA|TRBJ2-1|TRBV3-1/TRBV3-2
CASSPQNEQFF
TGTGCCAGCAGCCCCCAGAATGAGCAGTTCTTC
>NA|NA|TRBJ1-2|TRBV6-2/TRBV6-3
CASSYSKGPLRGYTF
TGTGCCAGCAGTTACTCGAAGGGGCCCCTCCGAGGCTACACCTTC
>NA|TRBD2|TRBJ2-3|TRBV4-3
CASSQARLATDTQYF
TGCGCCAGCAGCCAAGCCCGACTAGCAACAGATACGCAGTATTTT
>NA|NA|TRBJ1-4|TRBV5-1
CASSSPGQPKLFF
TGCGCCAGCAGCTCACCGGGACAACCAAAACTGTTTTTT
>NA|NA|TRBJ2-3|TRBV6-6
CASTGSAHRDTQYF
TGTGCCTCCACGGGATCCGCTCATCGGGATACGCAGTATTTT
>NA|TRBD1|TRBJ1-1|TRBV11-3
CASSPGQRAEAFF
TGTGCCAGCAGCCCGGGACAGAGGGCTGAAGCTTTCTTT
>NA|NA|TRBJ1-1|TRBV6-2/TRBV6-3
CASSYSTAGGLNTEAFF
TGTGCCAGCAGTTACTCCACCGCGGGGGGGCTGAACACTGAAGCTTTCTTT
>NA|NA|TRBJ1-3|TRBV11-2
CASSSLLAGNTIYF
TGTGCCAGCAGCTCCCTACTGGCTGGAAACACCATATATTTT
>NA|NA|TRBJ1-2|TRBV19
CASSTVFRGGDGYTF
TGTGCCAGTAGTACCGTATTTCGGGGGGGCGATGGCTACACCTTC
>NA|NA|TRBJ2-2|TRBV2
CASSQPGVTNTGELFF
TGTGCCAGCAGTCAACCCGGGGTTACGAACACCGGGGAGCTGTTTTTT
>once|NA|TRBJ1-2|TRBV5-6
CASSLDREVRGYTF
TGTGCCAGCAGCTTGGACAGGGAAGTGAGGGGCTACACCTTC
>few|NA|TRBJ1-2|TRBV15
CATSRGQDPAVYGYTF
TGTGCCACCAGCAGAGGACAGGATCCCGCTGTTTATGGCTACACCTTC
>NA|NA|TRBJ1-3|TRBV4-3
CASSQDKGLAYTIYF
TGCGCCAGCAGCCAAGATAAGGGGCTGGCATACACCATATATTTT
>NA|NA|TRBJ2-3|TRBV19
CASSIGFRGTDTQYF
TGTGCCAGTAGTATTGGGTTTCGGGGAACAGATACGCAGTATTTT
>NA|TRBD2|TRBJ2-7|TRBV27
CASSFYAGGAGEQYF
TGTGCCAGCAGTTTTTATGCGGGGGGGGCGGGAGAGCAGTACTTC
>once|TRBD1|TRBJ2-7|TRBV12-5
CASGLEGAWNEQYF
TGTGCTAGTGGTTTAGAGGGGGCCTGGAACGAGCAGTACTTC
>NA|NA|TRBJ1-4|TRBV18
CASSVKRATNEKLFF
TGTGCCAGCTCAGTTAAGAGGGCAACTAATGAAAAACTGTTTTTT
>NA|NA|TRBJ2-7|TRBV6-5
CASSQNYEQYF
TGTGCCAGCAGTCAAAACTACGAGCAGTACTTC
>NA|TRBD1|TRBJ1-2|TRBV29-1
CSVDGTGGYGYTF
TGCAGCGTTGATGGGACAGGGGGCTATGGCTACACCTTC
>NA|NA|TRBJ1-2|TRBV2
CASIGRNNYGYTF
TGTGCCAGCATTGGGAGGAATAACTATGGCTACACCTTC
>NA|NA|TRBJ2-7|TRBV28
CASGAAAPNEQYF
TGTGCCAGCGGGGCCGCGGCGCCGAACGAGCAGTACTTC